This T cell receptor (beta chain) was captured by sequencing in a study of control samples from healthy donors and cancer patients. The CDR3 extends over 13 amino acids. Looked up from germline, CDR1 is SGHTA and CDR2 is FQGNSA. The ends were cut back, 8 bases at V and 6 bases at J, with 16 bases in the middle. TCRdb's table, derived via immunoSEQ multiplex PCR, lists solely in-frame clones and lacks some. The sample yields 170,000 or so clones, 90% seen once. Source material: blood. The receptor's source is a woman aged 45 to 65 in good health. This rearrangement joins TRBV7-2 to TRBJ1-1; D may be TRBD1 (5 bases). In DNA form, the CDR3 reads TGTGCCAGCTTCCGGGACCTAAGCGCTGAAGCTTTCTTT. Translating it yields CASFRDLSAEAFF.